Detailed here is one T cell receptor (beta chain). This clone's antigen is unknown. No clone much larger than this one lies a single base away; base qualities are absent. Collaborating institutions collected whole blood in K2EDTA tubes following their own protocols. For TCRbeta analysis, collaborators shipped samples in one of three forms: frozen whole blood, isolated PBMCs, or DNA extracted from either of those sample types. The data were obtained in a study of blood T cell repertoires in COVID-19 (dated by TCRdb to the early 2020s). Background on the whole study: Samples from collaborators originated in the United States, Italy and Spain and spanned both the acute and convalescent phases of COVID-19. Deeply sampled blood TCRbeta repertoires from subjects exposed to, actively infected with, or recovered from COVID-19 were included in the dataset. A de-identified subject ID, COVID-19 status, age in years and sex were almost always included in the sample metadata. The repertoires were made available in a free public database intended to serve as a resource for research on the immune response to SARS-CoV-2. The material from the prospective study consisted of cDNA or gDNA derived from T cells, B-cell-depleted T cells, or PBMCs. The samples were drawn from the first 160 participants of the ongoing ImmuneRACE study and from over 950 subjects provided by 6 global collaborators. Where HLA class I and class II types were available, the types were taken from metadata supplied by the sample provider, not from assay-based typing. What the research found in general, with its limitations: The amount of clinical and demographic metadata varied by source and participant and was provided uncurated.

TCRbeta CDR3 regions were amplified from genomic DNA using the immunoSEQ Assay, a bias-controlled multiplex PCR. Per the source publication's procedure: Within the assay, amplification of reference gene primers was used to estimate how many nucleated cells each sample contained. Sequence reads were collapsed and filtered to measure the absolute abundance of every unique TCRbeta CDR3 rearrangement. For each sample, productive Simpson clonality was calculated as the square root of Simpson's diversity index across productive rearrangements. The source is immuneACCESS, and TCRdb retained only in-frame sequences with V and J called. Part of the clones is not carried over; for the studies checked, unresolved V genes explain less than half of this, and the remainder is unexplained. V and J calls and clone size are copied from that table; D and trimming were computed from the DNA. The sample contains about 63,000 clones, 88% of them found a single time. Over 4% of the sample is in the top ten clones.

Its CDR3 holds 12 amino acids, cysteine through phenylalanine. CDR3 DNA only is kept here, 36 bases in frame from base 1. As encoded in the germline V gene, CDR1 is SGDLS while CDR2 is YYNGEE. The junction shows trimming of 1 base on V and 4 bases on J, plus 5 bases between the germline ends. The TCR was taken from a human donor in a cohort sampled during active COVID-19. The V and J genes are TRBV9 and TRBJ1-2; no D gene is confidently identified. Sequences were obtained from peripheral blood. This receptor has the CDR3 CASSVNSYGYTF. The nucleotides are TGTGCCAGCAGCGTAAACAGCTATGGCTACACCTTC.